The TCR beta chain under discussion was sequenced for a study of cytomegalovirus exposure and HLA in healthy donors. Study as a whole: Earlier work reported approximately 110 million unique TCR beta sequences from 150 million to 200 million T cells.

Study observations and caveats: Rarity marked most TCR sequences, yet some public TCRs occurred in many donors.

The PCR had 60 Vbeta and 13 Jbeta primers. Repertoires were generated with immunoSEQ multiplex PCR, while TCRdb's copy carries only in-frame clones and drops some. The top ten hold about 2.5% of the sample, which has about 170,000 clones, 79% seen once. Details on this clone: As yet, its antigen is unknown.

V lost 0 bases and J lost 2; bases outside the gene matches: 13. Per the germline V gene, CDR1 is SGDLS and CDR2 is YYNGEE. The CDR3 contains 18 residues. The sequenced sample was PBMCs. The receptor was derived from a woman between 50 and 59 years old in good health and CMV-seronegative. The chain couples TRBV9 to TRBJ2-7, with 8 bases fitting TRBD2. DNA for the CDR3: TGTGCCAGCAGCGTAGGCGTTAGCGGGGAGTCAAAGGCCTACGAGCAGTACTTC. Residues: CASSVGVSGESKAYEQYF. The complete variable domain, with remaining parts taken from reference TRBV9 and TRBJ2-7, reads DSGVTQTPKHLITATGQRVTLRCSPRSGDLSVYWYQQSLDQGLQFLIQYYNGEERAKGNILERFSAQQFPDLHSELNLSSLELGDSALYFCASSVGVSGESKAYEQYFGPGTRLTVT.